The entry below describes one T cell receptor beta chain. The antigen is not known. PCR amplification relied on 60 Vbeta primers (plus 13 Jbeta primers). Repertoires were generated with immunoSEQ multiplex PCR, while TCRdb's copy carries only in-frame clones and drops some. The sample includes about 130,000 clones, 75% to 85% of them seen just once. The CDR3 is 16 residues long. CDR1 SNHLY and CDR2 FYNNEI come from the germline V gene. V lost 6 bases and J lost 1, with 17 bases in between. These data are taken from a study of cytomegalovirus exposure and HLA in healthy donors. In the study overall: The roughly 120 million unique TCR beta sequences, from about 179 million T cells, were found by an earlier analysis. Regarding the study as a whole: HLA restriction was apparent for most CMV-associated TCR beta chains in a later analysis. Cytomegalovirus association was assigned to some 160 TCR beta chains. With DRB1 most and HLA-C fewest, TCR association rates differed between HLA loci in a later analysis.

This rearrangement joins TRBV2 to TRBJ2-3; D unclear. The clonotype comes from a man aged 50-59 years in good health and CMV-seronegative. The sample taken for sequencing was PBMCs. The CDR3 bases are TGTGCCAGCAGGCCCGGCCCCCGCCAGGGCACAGATACGCAGTATTTT. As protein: CASRPGPRQGTDTQYF.